This TCR beta chain derives from a study of blood T cell repertoires in COVID-19. Original analysis: The authors estimated nucleated cell counts from reference gene primer amplification. Sequencing used immunoSEQ multiplex PCR; TCRdb keeps in-frame clones, though not all of them. V, J and clone size reflect that table, while D and trimming were determined from the DNA. The sample consists of 450,000 to 500,000 clones, about nine tenths of them appearing once. V lost 5 bases, J lost 1 base, and 14 bases stayed unmatched. CDR1 is LNHDA and CDR2 is SQIVND in the germline V gene (reference sequence). CDR3 length equals 18 residues.

The sequence was collected from a woman younger than 30 who had recovered from COVID-19. The specimen sequenced was PBMCs or T cells enriched from blood (not recorded which). This sequence joins TRBV19 and TRBJ1-5; 7 bases align to TRBD1. CDR3 sequence: CASSLAGGSEESNQPQHF. In DNA form, the CDR3 reads TGTGCCAGTAGTCTGGCAGGGGGATCGGAAGAGAGCAATCAGCCCCAGCATTTT.